In this sample, the clone carrying this T cell receptor (beta chain) turned up a few times. The method was immunoSEQ multiplex PCR; TCRdb's version includes in-frame clones alone and lacks a portion of them. The table records almost 500,000 clones, more than 85% of them present only once. These data come from a study of blood T cell repertoires in COVID-19. This CDR3 region has 12 residues. From germline, CDR1 is MNHEY and CDR2 SMNVEV (reference sequence). The ends were cut back, 5 bases at V and 6 bases at J, with 11 bases in the middle. Donors were grouped by their self-reported clinical history. Specimen: PBMCs or T cells enriched from blood (not recorded which). This TCR was recovered from a woman aged 55-75 years who had recovered from COVID-19. V and J are TRBV27 and TRBJ2-7; D might be TRBD1 (6 bases). This CDR3 reads CASSQTGTEQYF. CDR3 coding DNA: TGTGCCAGCAGTCAGACAGGTACCGAGCAGTACTTC.